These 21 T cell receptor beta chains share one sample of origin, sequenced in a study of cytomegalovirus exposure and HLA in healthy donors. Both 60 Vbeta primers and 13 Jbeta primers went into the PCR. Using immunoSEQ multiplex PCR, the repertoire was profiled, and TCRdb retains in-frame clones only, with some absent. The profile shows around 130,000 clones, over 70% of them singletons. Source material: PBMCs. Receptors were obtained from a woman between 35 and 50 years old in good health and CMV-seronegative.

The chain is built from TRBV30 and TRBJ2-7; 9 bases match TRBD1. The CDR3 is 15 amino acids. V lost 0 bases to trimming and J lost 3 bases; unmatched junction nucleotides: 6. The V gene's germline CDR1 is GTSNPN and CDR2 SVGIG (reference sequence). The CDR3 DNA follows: TGTGCCTGGAGTGTAAAGGGACAGGGCCTCTACGAGCAGTACTTC. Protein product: CAWSVKGQGLYEQYF.

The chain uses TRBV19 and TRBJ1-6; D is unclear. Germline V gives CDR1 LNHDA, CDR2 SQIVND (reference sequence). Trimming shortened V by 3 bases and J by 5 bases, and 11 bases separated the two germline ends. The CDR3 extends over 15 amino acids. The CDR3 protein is CASSMGAGDNSPLHF. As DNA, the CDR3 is TGTGCCAGTAGTATGGGCGCGGGAGATAATTCACCCCTCCACTTT.

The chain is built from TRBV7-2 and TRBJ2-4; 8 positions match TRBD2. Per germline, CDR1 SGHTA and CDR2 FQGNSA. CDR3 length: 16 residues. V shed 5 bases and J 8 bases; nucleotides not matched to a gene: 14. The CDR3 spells CASSPSGGARGDIQYF. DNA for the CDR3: TGTGCCAGCAGCCCCTCGGGGGGGGCGAGGGGTGACATTCAGTACTTC.

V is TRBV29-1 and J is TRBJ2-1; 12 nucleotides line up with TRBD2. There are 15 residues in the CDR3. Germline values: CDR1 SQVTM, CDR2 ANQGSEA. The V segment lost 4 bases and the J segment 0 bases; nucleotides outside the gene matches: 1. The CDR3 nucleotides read TGCAGCGTTGGGACTAGCGGGACCTCCTACAATGAGCAGTTCTTC. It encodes CSVGTSGTSYNEQFF.

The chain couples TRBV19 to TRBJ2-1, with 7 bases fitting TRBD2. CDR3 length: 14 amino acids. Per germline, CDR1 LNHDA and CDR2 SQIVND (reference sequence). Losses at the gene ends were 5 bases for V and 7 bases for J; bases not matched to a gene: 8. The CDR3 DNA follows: TGTGCCAGTAGTTCTGGCGGGAGTGGGAATGAGCAGTTCTTC. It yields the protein CASSSGGSGNEQFF. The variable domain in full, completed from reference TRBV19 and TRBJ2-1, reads DGGITQSPKYLFRKEGQNVTLSCEQNLNHDAMYWYRQDPGQGLRLIYYSQIVNDFQKGDIAEGYSVSREKKESFPLTVTSAQKNPTAFYLCASSSGGSGNEQFFGPGTRLTVL.

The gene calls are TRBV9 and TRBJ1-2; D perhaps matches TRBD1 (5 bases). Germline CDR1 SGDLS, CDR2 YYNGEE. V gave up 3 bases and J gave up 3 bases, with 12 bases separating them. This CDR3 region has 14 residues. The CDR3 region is CASSAMTVDYGYTF. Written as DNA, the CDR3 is TGTGCCAGCAGCGCTATGACAGTAGACTATGGCTACACCTTC.

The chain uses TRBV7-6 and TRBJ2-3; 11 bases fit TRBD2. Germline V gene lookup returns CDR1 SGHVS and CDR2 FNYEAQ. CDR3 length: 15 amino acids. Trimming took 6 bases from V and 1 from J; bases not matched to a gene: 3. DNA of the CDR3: TGTGCCAGCAGGGGACTAGCGGTGGGCACAGATACGCAGTATTTT. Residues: CASRGLAVGTDTQYF. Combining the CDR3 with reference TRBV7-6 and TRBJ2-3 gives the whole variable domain GAGVSQSPRYKVTKRGQDVALRCDPISGHVSLYWYRQALGQGPEFLTYFNYEAQQDKSGLPNDRFSAERPEGSISTLTIQRTEQRDSAMYRCASRGLAVGTDTQYFGPGTRLTVL.

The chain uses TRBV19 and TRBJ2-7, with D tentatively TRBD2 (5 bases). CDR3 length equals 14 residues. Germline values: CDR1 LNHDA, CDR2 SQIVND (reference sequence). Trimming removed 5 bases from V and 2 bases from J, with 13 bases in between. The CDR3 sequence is CASSPGLGAYEQYF. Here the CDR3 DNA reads TGTGCCAGTAGTCCCGGACTGGGTGCCTACGAGCAGTACTTC. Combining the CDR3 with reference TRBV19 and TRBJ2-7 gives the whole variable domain DGGITQSPKYLFRKEGQNVTLSCEQNLNHDAMYWYRQDPGQGLRLIYYSQIVNDFQKGDIAEGYSVSREKKESFPLTVTSAQKNPTAFYLCASSPGLGAYEQYFGPGTRLTVT.

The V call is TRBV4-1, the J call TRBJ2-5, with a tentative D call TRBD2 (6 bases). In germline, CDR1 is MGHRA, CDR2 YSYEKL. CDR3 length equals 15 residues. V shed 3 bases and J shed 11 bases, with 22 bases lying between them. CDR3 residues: CASSQTEDWGGEQYF. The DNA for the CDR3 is TGCGCCAGCAGCCAGACCGAAGACTGGGGAGGTGAGCAGTACTTC.

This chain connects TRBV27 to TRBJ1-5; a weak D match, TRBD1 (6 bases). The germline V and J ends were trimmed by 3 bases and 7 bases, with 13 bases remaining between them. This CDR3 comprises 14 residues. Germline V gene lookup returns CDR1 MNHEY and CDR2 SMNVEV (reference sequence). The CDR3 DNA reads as TGTGCCAGCAGTTTGTGGGAGACAGGACAGCCCCAGCATTTT. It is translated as CASSLWETGQPQHF.

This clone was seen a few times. The CDR3 DNA is TGTGCCAGCAGCTCAGTCGCTAGAAGGTACGAGCAGTACTTC. Amino acid sequence: CASSSVARRYEQYF. The rearrangement links TRBV28 to TRBJ2-7; D is unclear. CDR1 and CDR2 (germline): MDHEN, SYDVKM. The CDR3 is made up of 14 amino acids. The V end lost 6 bases, the J end lost 4 bases, and 16 bases lay between the germline ends.

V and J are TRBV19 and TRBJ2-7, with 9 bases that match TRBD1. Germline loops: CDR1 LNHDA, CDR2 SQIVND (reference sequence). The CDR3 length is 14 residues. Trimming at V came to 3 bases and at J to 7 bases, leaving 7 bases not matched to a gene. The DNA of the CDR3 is TGTGCCAGTAGTATGGGACAGGGTGTGAGGGAGCAGTACTTC. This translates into CASSMGQGVREQYF.

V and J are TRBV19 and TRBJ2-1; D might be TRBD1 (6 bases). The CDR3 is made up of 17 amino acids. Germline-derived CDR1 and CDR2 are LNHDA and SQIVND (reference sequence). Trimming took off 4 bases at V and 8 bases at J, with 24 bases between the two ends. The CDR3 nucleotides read TGTGCCAGTAGTAAGAGCTTTCCAGTCCAGGGGTTGGATGAGCAGTTCTTC. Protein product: CASSKSFPVQGLDEQFF.

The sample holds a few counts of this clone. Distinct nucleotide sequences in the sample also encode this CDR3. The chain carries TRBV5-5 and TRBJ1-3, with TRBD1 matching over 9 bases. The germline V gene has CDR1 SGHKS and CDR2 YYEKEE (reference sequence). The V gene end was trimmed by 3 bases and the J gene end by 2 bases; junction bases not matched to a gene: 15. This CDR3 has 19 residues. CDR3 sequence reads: CASSSVFRDRVLAGNTIYF. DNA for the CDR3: TGTGCCAGCAGCTCGGTTTTCCGGGACAGGGTTTTGGCTGGAAACACCATATATTTT.

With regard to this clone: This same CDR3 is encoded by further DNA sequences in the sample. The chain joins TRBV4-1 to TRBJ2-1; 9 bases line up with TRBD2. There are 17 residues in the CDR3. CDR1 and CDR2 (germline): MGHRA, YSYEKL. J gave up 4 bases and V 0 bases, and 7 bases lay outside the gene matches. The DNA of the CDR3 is TGCGCCAGCAGCCAAGATCCTGCGGGAGGGCTGTACAATGAGCAGTTCTTC. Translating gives CASSQDPAGGLYNEQFF.

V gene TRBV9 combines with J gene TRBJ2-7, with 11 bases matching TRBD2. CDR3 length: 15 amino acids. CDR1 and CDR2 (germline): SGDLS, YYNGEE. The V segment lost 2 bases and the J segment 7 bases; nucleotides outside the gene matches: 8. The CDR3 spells CASSVSGGAEREQYF. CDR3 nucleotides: TGTGCCAGCAGCGTTAGCGGGGGGGCCGAGCGGGAGCAGTACTTC.

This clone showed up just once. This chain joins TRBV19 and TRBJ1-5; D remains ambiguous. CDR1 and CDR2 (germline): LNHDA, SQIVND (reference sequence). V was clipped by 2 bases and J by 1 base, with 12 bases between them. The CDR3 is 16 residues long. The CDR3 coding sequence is TGTGCCAGTAGTATAATTAAGCTTCTAAGCAATCAGCCCCAGCATTTT. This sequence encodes CASSIIKLLSNQPQHF. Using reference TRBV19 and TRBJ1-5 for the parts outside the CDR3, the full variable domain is DGGITQSPKYLFRKEGQNVTLSCEQNLNHDAMYWYRQDPGQGLRLIYYSQIVNDFQKGDIAEGYSVSREKKESFPLTVTSAQKNPTAFYLCASSIIKLLSNQPQHFGDGTRLSIL.

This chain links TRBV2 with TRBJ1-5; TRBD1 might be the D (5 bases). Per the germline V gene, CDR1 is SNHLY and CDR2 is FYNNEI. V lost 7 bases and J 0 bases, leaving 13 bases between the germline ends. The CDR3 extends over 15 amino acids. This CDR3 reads CASTEGHDSNQPQHF. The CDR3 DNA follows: TGTGCCAGCACGGAGGGGCATGATAGCAATCAGCCCCAGCATTTT.

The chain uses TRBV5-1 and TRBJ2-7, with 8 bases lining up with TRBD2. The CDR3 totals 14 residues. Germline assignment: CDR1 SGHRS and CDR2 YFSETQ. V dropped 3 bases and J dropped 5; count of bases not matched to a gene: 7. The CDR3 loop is CASSSGLESNEQYF. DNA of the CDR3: TGCGCCAGCAGCTCGGGACTAGAGTCGAACGAGCAGTACTTC. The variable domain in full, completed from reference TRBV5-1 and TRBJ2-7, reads KAGVTQTPRYLIKTRGQQVTLSCSPISGHRSVSWYQQTPGQGLQFLFEYFSETQRNKGNFPGRFSGRQFSNSRSEMNVSTLELGDSALYLCASSSGLESNEQYFGPGTRLTVT.

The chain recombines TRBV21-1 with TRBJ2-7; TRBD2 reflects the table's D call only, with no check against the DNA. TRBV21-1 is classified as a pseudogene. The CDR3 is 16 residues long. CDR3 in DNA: TGTGCCAGCAGCAAAGGGGTCCTAGCATCCCTATACGAGCAGTACTTC. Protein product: CASSKGVLASLYEQYF.

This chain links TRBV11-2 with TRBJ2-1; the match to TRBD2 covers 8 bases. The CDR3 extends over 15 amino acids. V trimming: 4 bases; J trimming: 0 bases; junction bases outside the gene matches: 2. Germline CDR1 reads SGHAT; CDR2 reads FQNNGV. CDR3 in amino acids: CASSSSGSSYNEQFF. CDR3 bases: TGTGCCAGCAGCTCAAGCGGGAGCTCCTACAATGAGCAGTTCTTC.